Sequencing of this T cell receptor beta chain was carried out in a study of beta chain features in type 1 diabetes. Study-wide results and limits: The study found that naive, central memory and Treg TCRB repertoires appeared more similar in patients than in healthy donors. TCRB CDR3s were moderately but significantly shorter in Type 1 diabetes patients in all four CD4+ subsets. A definitive answer on HLA type influencing TCRB rearrangement was not reached here.

This clone turned up a few times. Its antigen remains unknown. The CDR3 sequence is 19 residues long. From germline, CDR1 is GTSNPN and CDR2 SVGIG (reference sequence). Trimming cost V 4 bases and J 1 base, with 25 bases left between them. The entirety of the isolated RNA underwent reverse transcription, so expressed TCRB transcripts were sequenced. Roughly 3.6 million reads on average were seen across naive, central memory and regulatory T cell samples. Produced via immunoSEQ multiplex PCR; TCRdb's table is partial and in-frame only. The repertoire holds hundreds of thousands of clones, with about an eighth as singletons. Sorting of CD4+ naive, central memory, regulatory and stem cell-like memory cells was performed via CD45RO/CCR7/CD25/CD127/CD95/CD27.

The V call is TRBV30, the J call TRBJ2-2; D is possibly TRBD2 (6 bases). Sequencing input: naive CD4+ T cells from blood. The receptor was derived from a man younger than 30 with type 1 diabetes. Here the CDR3 DNA reads TGTGCCTGGAATTTCCACCGCGGGACCGCTCACCGGAACACCGGGGAGCTGTTTTTT. It yields the protein CAWNFHRGTAHRNTGELFF.